Below are 17 T cell receptor beta chains sequenced from a single sample in a study of blood T cell repertoires in COVID-19. Clones were sequenced by immunoSEQ multiplex PCR, and TCRdb holds only the in-frame ones, with some missing. The sample lists fewer than 85,000 clones; roughly 90% were seen once. Sequenced: peripheral blood. These receptor sequences come from a human donor in a cohort sampled during active COVID-19.

This clone was seen a handful of times. V gene TRBV6-2 or TRBV6-3 combines with J gene TRBJ2-1; D is unclear. This CDR3 contains 15 residues. CDR1 is MNHEY and CDR2 is SVGEGT in the germline V gene. V was shortened by 2 bases and J by 8 bases, with 16 bases between the two germline ends. The CDR3 sequence: CASSYGEAAPHEQFF. CDR3 DNA: TGTGCCAGCAGTTACGGCGAGGCCGCCCCCCATGAGCAGTTCTTC.

The chain couples TRBV9 to TRBJ2-7; D unclear. V was trimmed by 4 bases and J by 3 bases, leaving 11 bases between them. The CDR3 extends over 13 amino acids. Looked up from germline, CDR1 is SGDLS and CDR2 is YYNGEE. The CDR3 DNA reads TGTGCCAGCAGCCCCCGTGCCTACTACGAGCAGTACTTC. Translated: CASSPRAYYEQYF.

V and J are TRBV3-1 (or the pseudogene TRBV3-2) and TRBJ2-2, with D tentatively TRBD1 (6 bases). This CDR3 region has 16 residues. Trimming cost V 3 bases and J 4 bases, with 15 bases left between them. In germline, CDR1 is LGHDT, CDR2 YNNKEL (reference sequence). The CDR3 loop reads CASSQGAGLVTGELFF. The CDR3 nucleotides read TGTGCCAGCAGCCAGGGGGCCGGGTTGGTCACCGGGGAGCTGTTTTTT.

The chain links TRBV19 to TRBJ1-2; D remains unclear. Per germline, CDR1 LNHDA and CDR2 SQIVND (reference sequence). This CDR3 is 13 amino acids long. Between the trimmed V and J ends, which lost 10 bases and 2 bases, there was a span of 14 bases. The CDR3 protein is CATGWAGNYGYTF. CDR3 in DNA: TGTGCCACCGGCTGGGCAGGAAACTATGGCTACACCTTC. Full variable domain (rest looked up from reference TRBV19 and TRBJ1-2): DGGITQSPKYLFRKEGQNVTLSCEQNLNHDAMYWYRQDPGQGLRLIYYSQIVNDFQKGDIAEGYSVSREKKESFPLTVTSAQKNPTAFYLCATGWAGNYGYTFGSGTRLTVV.

CDR3 DNA sequence: TGCGCCAGCAGCCCCGGGACAGGGGGAAACTATGGCTACACCTTC. It specifies CASSPGTGGNYGYTF. J is TRBJ1-2 and V is TRBV5-1; 11 nucleotides agree with TRBD1. V was pared by 4 bases and J by 2 bases, with 4 bases of the junction left unmatched. This CDR3 comprises 15 residues. Germline CDR1 is SGHRS and CDR2 is YFSETQ.

The chain combines TRBV27 with TRBJ1-5; possibly TRBD1 for D (5 bases). V gave up 2 bases and J gave up 6 bases, with 11 bases separating them. Per germline, CDR1 MNHEY and CDR2 SMNVEV (reference sequence). CDR3 size: 14 residues. The CDR3 nucleotides read TGTGCCAGCAGTTTAGGGGGGATAGGTCAGCCCCAGCATTTT. Amino acids: CASSLGGIGQPQHF.

The rearrangement uses TRBV19 and TRBJ2-7; 7 bases agree with TRBD2. V was pared by 5 bases and J by 1 base, with 8 bases of the junction left unmatched. The CDR3 contains 15 residues. In germline, CDR1 is LNHDA, CDR2 SQIVND (reference sequence). Here the CDR3 reads CASSGSGIGSYEQYF. CDR3 DNA: TGTGCCAGTAGTGGGAGCGGGATTGGGTCCTACGAGCAGTACTTC.

The gene calls are TRBV5-1 and TRBJ1-2; TRBD1 is a possible D gene (5 bases). The CDR3 is 14 amino acids. Germline V gives CDR1 SGHRS, CDR2 YFSETQ. V lost 0 bases to trimming and J lost 1 base, with 7 bases between them. The CDR3, as DNA: TGCGCCAGCAGCTTGGACAGGCTTAACTATGGCTACACCTTC. Translating gives CASSLDRLNYGYTF.

The rearrangement uses TRBV19 and TRBJ1-5; the D gene is possibly TRBD1 (5 bases). Per the germline V gene, CDR1 is LNHDA and CDR2 is SQIVND (reference sequence). V was clipped by 7 bases and J by 6 bases, with 16 bases between them. The CDR3 sequence is 14 residues long. The CDR3 spells CASTFSGRAQPQHF. In DNA form, the CDR3 reads TGTGCCAGTACCTTTTCGGGCAGGGCTCAGCCCCAGCATTTT.

The chain couples TRBV9 to TRBJ2-1; 9 bases align to TRBD2. Unmatched junction bases numbered 12, after V lost 6 bases and J lost 8 bases. The CDR3 totals 15 residues. Germline CDR1 and CDR2: SGDLS and YYNGEE. The CDR3 bases are TGTGCCAGCACCCCCCAGGGTAGCGGGAGCTATGAGCAGTTCTTC. Its translation is CASTPQGSGSYEQFF.

Note on this clone: The same CDR3 is also encoded by other DNA sequences in this sample. This chain connects TRBV12-3 or TRBV12-4 to TRBJ1-2, with D perhaps TRBD1 (5 bases). Trimming left V 1 base short and J 2 bases short, with 5 bases between. The CDR3 is made up of 13 amino acids. The CDR3 DNA follows: TGTGCCAGCAGTTTAGGACAGAACTATGGCTACACCTTC. This translates into CASSLGQNYGYTF.

J is TRBJ1-3 and V is TRBV15; 7 bases map to TRBD1. The CDR3 runs 18 residues. In germline, CDR1 is LNHNV, CDR2 YYDKDF (reference sequence). V gave up 0 bases and J gave up 0 bases; unmatched junction bases: 8. The DNA of the CDR3 is TGTGCCACCAGCAGAGAAGCCGGGACAGCGAGCTCTGGAAACACCATATATTTT. Translation gives CATSREAGTASSGNTIYF. Complete variable domain (other parts from reference TRBV15 and TRBJ1-3): DAMVIQNPRYQVTQFGKPVTLSCSQTLNHNVMYWYQQKSSQAPKLLFHYYDKDFNNEADTPDNFQSRRPNTSFCFLDIRSPGLGDTAMYLCATSREAGTASSGNTIYFGEGSWLTVV.

V and J are TRBV10-3 and TRBJ1-1; TRBD1 is a possible D gene (6 bases). Looked up from germline, CDR1 is ENHRY and CDR2 is SYGVKD. The length of the CDR3 is 14 residues. Trimming removed 6 bases from V and 3 bases from J, with 14 bases in between. The DNA of the CDR3 is TGTGCCATCAGGGGAGACAGGTCGGACACTGAAGCTTTCTTT. The encoded protein is CAIRGDRSDTEAFF.

V is TRBV18 and J is TRBJ1-1; TRBD1 might be the D (6 bases). This CDR3 is 15 amino acids long. Germline V CDR1 and CDR2: KGHSH, LQKENI. V was trimmed by 3 bases and J by 1 base, leaving 12 bases between them. CDR3 residues: CASSPEQGQNTEAFF. The DNA for the CDR3 is TGTGCCAGCTCACCGGAACAGGGCCAGAACACTGAAGCTTTCTTT.

The chain joins TRBV29-1 to TRBJ2-5; D call uncertain. Trimming took 4 bases from V and 4 from J, leaving 4 bases between them. The CDR3 runs to 10 residues. Germline V gene data show CDR1 as SQVTM and CDR2 as ANQGSEA. CDR3 nucleotide sequence: TGCAGCGTTGTTAGAGAGACCCAGTACTTC. Translation: CSVVRETQYF.

The rearrangement uses TRBV6-1 and TRBJ2-5; 8 positions agree with TRBD1. The CDR3 contains 15 residues. Germline V gene lookup returns CDR1 MNHNS and CDR2 SASEGT. V trimming: 3 bases; J trimming: 2 bases; junction bases outside the gene matches: 5. As DNA, the CDR3 is TGTGCCAGCAGTGACCCCGGGACAGGACAAGAGACCCAGTACTTC. Its translation: CASSDPGTGQETQYF.

This sequence joins TRBV5-6 and TRBJ2-7, with TRBD1 identical over 8 bases. V shed 1 base and J 5 bases; nucleotides not matched to a gene: 5. Germline CDR1 SGHDT, CDR2 YYEEEE. CDR3 length equals 14 residues. The CDR3 coding sequence is TGTGCCAGCAGCTTGAGGACAGGGTACCACGAGCAGTACTTC. Translating gives CASSLRTGYHEQYF.